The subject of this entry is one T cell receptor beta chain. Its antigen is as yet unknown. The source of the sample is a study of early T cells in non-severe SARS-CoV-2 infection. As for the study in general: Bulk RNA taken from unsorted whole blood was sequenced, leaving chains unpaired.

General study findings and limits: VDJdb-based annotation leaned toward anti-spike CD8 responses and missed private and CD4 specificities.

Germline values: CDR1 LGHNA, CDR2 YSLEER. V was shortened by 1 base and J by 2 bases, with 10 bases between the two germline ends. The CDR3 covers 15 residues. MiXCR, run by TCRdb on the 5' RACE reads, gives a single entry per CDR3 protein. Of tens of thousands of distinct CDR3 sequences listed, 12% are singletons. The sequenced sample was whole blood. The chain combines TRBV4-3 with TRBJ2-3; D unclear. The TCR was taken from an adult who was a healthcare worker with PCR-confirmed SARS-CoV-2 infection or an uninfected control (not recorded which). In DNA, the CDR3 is TGCGCCAGCAGCCAAGTTTGGCGGAACACAGATACGCAGTATTTT. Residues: CASSQVWRNTDTQYF.